Reported below is one TCR beta chain. No cognate antigen has been identified for it. No base quality values were provided; no much bigger clone lies one nucleotide off. CDR1 and CDR2, looked up from the germline V gene, are SGHAT and FQNNGV. Trimming removed 5 bases from V and 0 bases from J, leaving 20 bases between the germline ends. Counted from cysteine to phenylalanine, this CDR3 has 19 amino acids. Just the 57-base CDR3 DNA is kept, in frame starting at base 1. The data stem from a study of cytomegalovirus exposure and HLA in healthy donors (dated by TCRdb to the late 2010s). Background on the whole study: An earlier analysis of several hundred of the donors reported 276 Gb of sequence data and around 120 million unique TCR beta sequences obtained from about 170 million T cells. An early release covering more than 500 HLA-typed donors comprised around 300 gigabases of sequencing data and tens of millions of unique TCR sequences. Among the roughly 370 genotyped donors, about 85% belonged to the genetic ancestry cluster associated with self-reported Caucasian donors. The aim of the study was to test whether cataloging public T cell receptors could identify signatures of past pathogen exposure. The T cell repertoires of roughly 660 subjects were profiled by immunosequencing and related to cytomegalovirus serostatus. Along with the approximately 700-subject first cohort, a separate validation cohort of roughly 110 different subjects was used. The study combined high-throughput TCR immunosequencing, statistical association of individual TCRs with disease status, and machine learning to predict cytomegalovirus infection status. A later analysis re-examined previously published TCR beta repertoires from about 670 donors and added high-resolution HLA genotyping to investigate patterns of TCR occurrence. Rather than drawing on any new phenotypic data, the later analysis identified candidate immune exposures from TCR beta sequences and the way those sequences occurred across donors. An earlier analysis of around 640 of the donors used high-throughput TCR beta sequencing to judge whether each TCR beta V gene segment behaved as functional or pseudogenic. Donor age, sex, ethnicity and CMV serostatus were compiled together with the repertoire data. A later genetic analysis used genome-wide SNP genotypes for about 60% of the roughly 670 donors, treating that subset as a discovery cohort. Every repertoire in the discovery cohort had been generated on one and the same sequencing platform. Class I and class II HLA loci were covered by the typing at four-digit resolution. The number of donors typed differed by locus, with roughly 629-640 for A, B, C, DRB1 and DQB1, around 500 for DQA1, 606 for DPA1, and some 470 for DPB1. Because of strong linkage in the cohort, roughly five DR-DQ haplotypes were treated as single units for association and clustering. On average, roughly 250,000 unique TCR beta nucleotide sequences were sequenced per donor among 300 to 500 genotyped donors of the cohort, with approximately 18% of those sequences being non-productive.

Overall study outcomes, separate from this receptor: A cluster of highly shared sequence variants was judged likely to represent a technical artifact of the sequencing pipeline. Assigning TCR associations to individual alleles was difficult when HLA alleles, especially DR and DQ, strongly co-occurred. The study listed 164 TCR beta chains as associated with cytomegalovirus. In a later analysis, TCR association rates were found to vary across HLA loci, with the most associated TCRs seen for DRB1 alleles and the fewest for HLA-C alleles. A later analysis associated 16,951 TCR beta sequences with specific HLA alleles at a false discovery rate of 0.05. Compared with the roughly 720-donor mean, donors in an Asian-associated ancestry cluster had fewer N-insertions in productive TCRs, according to a later genetic analysis. A later analysis found that most CMV-associated TCR beta chains appeared HLA-restricted, with HLA associations seemingly driven largely by CMV exposure. The authors suggested that the approach could potentially be generalized to other disease states and immunological phenotypes. Cytomegalovirus status was reported to be diagnosed by the classifier with high specificity and sensitivity in both the original and validation cohorts. The earlier analysis of 587 of the donors excluded approximately 15 rarely observed V segments, including chromosome 9 orphons, because counts were too low. A further reported finding was that TCR beta sequences accurately predicted the HLA-A and HLA-B alleles for most subjects in the first cohort. Because some donors lacked HLA typing at each locus, the association tests relied only on the typed subset. The only immune exposure information available for the cohort was CMV serostatus. A later analysis found that HLA-associated TCR beta chains were more clonally expanded and had lower generation probabilities than equally common non-associated chains. The 87-base-pair reads could not distinguish some IMGT-functional V segments, including TRBV6-2 and TRBV6-3, so those segments were excluded. Correlated functional status among segregating V segments might be attributable to linkage disequilibrium, but an unknown experimental factor could not be ruled out. According to a later analysis, parvovirus B19, influenza, CMV and Epstein-Barr virus appeared linked to several top co-occurrence clusters. While some public TCRs were present in many individuals, most TCR sequences turned up only very rarely across donors. In this cohort, only TCR beta chains were sequenced, and detectable features were limited by the absence of alpha or paired-chain data. Sequencing depth was assumed to be roughly uniform across donors in the presence/absence analyses, though that assumption may not hold. In vitro tests confirmed that three of the cytomegalovirus-associated TCR beta chains recognize cytomegalovirus antigens. A later genetic analysis associated a missense DCLRE1C variant with V-gene and J-gene trimming of TCR beta chains, and an independent cohort replicated the association. Broadly in line with IMGT annotations, most TCR beta V segments showed up in productive rearrangements about 87% or about 30% of the time in an earlier analysis of several hundred of the donors.

The cohort consisted of 650 to 700 healthy bone marrow donors. At the time of sampling, all cohort members were nominally healthy, though unrecorded immune exposures were likely present. The donor tested CMV seropositive, placing the donor among the 310 or so seropositive members of the cohort. Each donor provided a peripheral blood sample, and peripheral blood mononuclear cells were used for TCR beta sequencing. Genomic DNA extraction from the blood cell samples was performed with the Qiagen DNeasy Blood Extraction Kit. Receptor libraries were prepared by the immunoSEQ multiplex PCR assay. For the multiplex PCR, a mixture combining 60 forward primers for TCR Vbeta segments and 13 reverse primers for TCR Jbeta segments was used. A multiplex PCR assay on genomic DNA amplified the CDR3 region of rearranged TCR beta genes. Amplified TCR beta libraries were sequenced as 87-base-pair reads on the Illumina HiSeq System. The authors' pipeline ran thus. A later analysis tallied around 82 million unique TCR beta chains across the 650 to 750 repertoires, and some 12 million of those chains were shared by two or more donors. To remove PCR and sequencing errors, raw reads were error-corrected and collapsed into unique sequences using a nearest-neighbor algorithm that merged closely related sequences. Alignment of CDR3 sequences to IMGT reference sequences was used to assign V, D and J gene segments. For a sequence to be retained, at least a six-nucleotide match to both a V gene segment and a J gene segment was required. Rearrangements were classified as productive when the CDR3 lacked stop codons and remained in frame with V and J, and all other rearrangements were classified as non-productive. Following IMGT convention, CDR3 was defined as the stretch from the second conserved V-encoded cysteine to the conserved J-encoded phenylalanine. The earlier analysis of 587 of the donors excluded sequences that lacked an unambiguous match to a single V gene segment. An earlier analysis of approximately 590 of the donors classified V segments as functional when productive rearrangements were above 56.7% and as segregating when the standard deviation between donors was above 5%. A statistical classification framework was built for diagnosing cytomegalovirus status from the catalog of TCR beta chain sequences. V and J gene assignment, in a later analysis, came from comparing TCR nucleotide sequences with IMGT/GENE-DB human TR gene sequences. The TCRdist pipeline was used in a later analysis to assign CDR3 sequences and most-parsimonious VDJ recombination scenarios. In a later analysis, each TCR beta chain was defined by its CDR3 amino acid sequence together with its V-gene family, and reads without a unique V-gene family were excluded. To address suspected cross-contamination and a sequencing artifact, a later analysis removed 592 highly shared, low-generation-probability nucleotide sequences. For each public chain, a later analysis derived a clonal expansion index from normalized ranks of inferred template counts within each repertoire. In a later analysis, generation probabilities were computed using a VDJ recombination model fitted to out-of-frame rearrangements, and the results were checked against IGoR. In a later analysis, TCR-TCR, TCR-HLA and TCR-CMV co-occurrence was scored with hypergeometric tests, and a repertoire-size bias correction was applied to TCR pairs. A later analysis estimated false discovery rates by permuting HLA or CMV assignments 20 times. In a later analysis, co-occurring TCRs were grouped using DBSCAN, with TCRdist sequence similarity added in when clustering inside HLA-allele-positive subsets. Repertoires with fewer than 30,000 or more than 120,000 public chains were left out of co-occurrence clustering, as were a handful of repertoires with anomalous nucleotide sharing. The immuneACCESS repertoire file appears here via TCRdb, limited to in-frame rearrangements. These files lack a portion of the clones; in checked studies, under half of the deficit traces to unresolved V genes, and the cause of the others is not known. The D gene and trimming were derived from the DNA, and the V and J assignments and clone size from that table. The sample yields approximately 150,000 clones; 70% to 85% were counted once. The ten top clones hold roughly 1.4% of the sample.

The sequence is built from TRBV11-2 and TRBJ2-6, with the D segment identity uncertain. Source material: PBMCs. The TCR sequence derives from a woman in her twenties or thirties in good health and CMV-seropositive. The nucleotides read TGTGCCAGCAGCCCCCTGCTTGTGAGTAGATACTCTGGGGCCAACGTCCTGACTTTC. It specifies CASSPLLVSRYSGANVLTF.